The entry below gives a single TCR beta chain sequence along with its context. The data were taken from a study of blood T cell repertoires in COVID-19. The method was immunoSEQ multiplex PCR; TCRdb's version includes in-frame clones alone and lacks a portion of them. The sample shows about 97,000 clones, around 90% of them seen only once. This TCR came from a woman in her 50s with COVID-19, enrolled during active disease. Sequenced material: peripheral blood.

DNA of the CDR3: TGTGCCAGCAACCTTCAACGGGGCAGGGGGCGCATCGACACTGAAGCTTTCTTT. Translation: CASNLQRGRGRIDTEAFF. The chain links TRBV28 to TRBJ1-1; TRBD1 matches 8 bases. This CDR3 region has 18 residues. V lost 7 bases, J lost 3 bases, and 19 bases stayed unmatched. Per germline, CDR1 MDHEN and CDR2 SYDVKM. The full variable domain, its missing parts supplied by reference TRBV28 and TRBJ1-1, is DVKVTQSSRYLVKRTGEKVFLECVQDMDHENMFWYRQDPGLGLRLIYFSYDVKMKEKGDIPEGYSVSREKKERFSLILESASTNQTSMYLCASNLQRGRGRIDTEAFFGQGTRLTVV.